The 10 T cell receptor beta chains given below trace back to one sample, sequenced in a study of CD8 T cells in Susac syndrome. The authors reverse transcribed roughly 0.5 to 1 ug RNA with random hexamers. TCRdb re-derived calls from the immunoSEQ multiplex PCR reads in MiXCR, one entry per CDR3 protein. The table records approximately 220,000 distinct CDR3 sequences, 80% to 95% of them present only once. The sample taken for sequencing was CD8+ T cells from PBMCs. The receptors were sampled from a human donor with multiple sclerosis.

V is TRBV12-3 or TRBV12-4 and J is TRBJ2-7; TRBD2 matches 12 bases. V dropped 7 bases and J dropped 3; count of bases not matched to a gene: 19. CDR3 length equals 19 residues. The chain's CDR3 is CASTLARLASGRECYEQYF. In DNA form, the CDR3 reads TGTGCCAGCACCCTGGCAAGGTTGGCTAGCGGGAGGGAGTGCTACGAGCAGTACTTC.

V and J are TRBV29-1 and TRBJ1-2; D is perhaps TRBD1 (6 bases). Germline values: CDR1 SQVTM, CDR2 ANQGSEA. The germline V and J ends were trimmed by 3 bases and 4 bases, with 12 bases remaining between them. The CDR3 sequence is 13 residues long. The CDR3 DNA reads TGCAGCGTTGATCTGGGGGGCGGCTATGGCTACACCTTC. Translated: CSVDLGGGYGYTF.

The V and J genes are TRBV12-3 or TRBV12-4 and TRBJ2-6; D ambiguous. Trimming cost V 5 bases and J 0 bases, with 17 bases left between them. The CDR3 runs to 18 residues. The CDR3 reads CASSPPGRTSSGANVLTF. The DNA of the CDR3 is TGTGCCAGCAGTCCCCCCGGCAGGACGAGCTCTGGGGCCAACGTCCTGACTTTC.

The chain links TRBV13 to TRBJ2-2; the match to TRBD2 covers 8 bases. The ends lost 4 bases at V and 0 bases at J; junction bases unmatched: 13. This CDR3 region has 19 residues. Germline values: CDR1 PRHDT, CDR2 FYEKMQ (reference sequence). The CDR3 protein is CASSSLEPAGDANTGELFF. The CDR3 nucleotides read TGTGCCAGCAGCTCCCTCGAGCCAGCGGGAGACGCGAACACCGGGGAGCTGTTTTTT.

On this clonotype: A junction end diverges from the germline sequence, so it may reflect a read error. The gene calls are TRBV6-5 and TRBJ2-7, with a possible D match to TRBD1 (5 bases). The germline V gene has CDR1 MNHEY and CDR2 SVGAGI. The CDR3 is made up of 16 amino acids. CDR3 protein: CASSDSDTSSWGEQYF. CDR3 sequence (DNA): TGTGCCAGCAGTGACTCGGACACATCCAGTTGGGGCGAGCAGTACTTC.

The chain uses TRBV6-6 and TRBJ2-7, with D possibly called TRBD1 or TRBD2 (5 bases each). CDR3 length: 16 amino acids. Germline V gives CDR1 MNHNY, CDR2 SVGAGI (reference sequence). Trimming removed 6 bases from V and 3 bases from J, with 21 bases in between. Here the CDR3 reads CASSLPPGQLYYEQYF. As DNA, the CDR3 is TGTGCCAGCAGCTTGCCCCCGGGGCAACTATACTACGAGCAGTACTTC.

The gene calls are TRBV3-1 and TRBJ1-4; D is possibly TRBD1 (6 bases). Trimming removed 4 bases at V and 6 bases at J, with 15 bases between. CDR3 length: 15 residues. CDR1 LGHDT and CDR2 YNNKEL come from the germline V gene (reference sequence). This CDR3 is CASSPPGGSHEKLFF. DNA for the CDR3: TGTGCCAGCAGCCCACCCGGGGGCAGTCATGAAAAACTGTTTTTT.

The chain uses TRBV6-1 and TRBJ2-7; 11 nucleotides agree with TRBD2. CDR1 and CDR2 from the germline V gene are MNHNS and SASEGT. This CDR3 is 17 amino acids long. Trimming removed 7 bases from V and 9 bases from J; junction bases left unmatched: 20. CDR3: CASIPSGTSGNLRGQYF. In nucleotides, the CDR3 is TGTGCCAGCATCCCCTCGGGGACTAGCGGAAACCTACGAGGGCAGTACTTC.

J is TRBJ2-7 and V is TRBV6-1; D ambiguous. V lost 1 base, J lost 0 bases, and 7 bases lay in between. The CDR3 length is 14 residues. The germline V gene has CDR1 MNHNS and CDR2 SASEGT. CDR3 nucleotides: TGTGCCAGCAGTGAAGTTAGGAGCTCCTACGAGCAGTACTTC. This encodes CASSEVRSSYEQYF.

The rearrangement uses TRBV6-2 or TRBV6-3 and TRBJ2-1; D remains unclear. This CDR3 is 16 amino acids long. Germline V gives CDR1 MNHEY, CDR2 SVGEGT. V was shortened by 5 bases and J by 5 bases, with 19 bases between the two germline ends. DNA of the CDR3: TGTGCCAGCAGTCTAAGACGGGCCTTACGGGACAATGAGCAGTTCTTC. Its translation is CASSLRRALRDNEQFF.